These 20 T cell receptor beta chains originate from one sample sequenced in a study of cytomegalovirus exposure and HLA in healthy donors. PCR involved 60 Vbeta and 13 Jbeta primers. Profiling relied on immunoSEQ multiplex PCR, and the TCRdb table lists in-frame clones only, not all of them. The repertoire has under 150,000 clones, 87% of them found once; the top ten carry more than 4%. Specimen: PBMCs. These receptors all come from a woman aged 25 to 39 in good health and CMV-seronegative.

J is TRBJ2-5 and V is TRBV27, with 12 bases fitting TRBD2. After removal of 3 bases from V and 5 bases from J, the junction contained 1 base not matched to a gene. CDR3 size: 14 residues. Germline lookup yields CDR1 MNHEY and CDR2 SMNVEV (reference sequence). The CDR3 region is CASSFGLAGETQYF. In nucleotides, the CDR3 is TGTGCCAGCAGTTTCGGACTAGCGGGGGAGACCCAGTACTTC.

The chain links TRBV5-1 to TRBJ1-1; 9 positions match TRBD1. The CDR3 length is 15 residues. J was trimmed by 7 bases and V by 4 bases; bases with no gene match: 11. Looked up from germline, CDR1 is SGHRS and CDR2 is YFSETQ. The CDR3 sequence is CASSGGQGELGEAFF. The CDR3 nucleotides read TGCGCCAGCAGCGGGGGACAGGGCGAATTGGGTGAAGCTTTCTTT. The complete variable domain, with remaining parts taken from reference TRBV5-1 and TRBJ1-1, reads KAGVTQTPRYLIKTRGQQVTLSCSPISGHRSVSWYQQTPGQGLQFLFEYFSETQRNKGNFPGRFSGRQFSNSRSEMNVSTLELGDSALYLCASSGGQGELGEAFFGQGTRLTVV.

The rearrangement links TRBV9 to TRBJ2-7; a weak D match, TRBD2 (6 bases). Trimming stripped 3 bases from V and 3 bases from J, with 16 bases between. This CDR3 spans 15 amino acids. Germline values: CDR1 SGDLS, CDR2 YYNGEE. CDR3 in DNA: TGTGCCAGCAGCGGATTAGCGGAAAGCAACTACGAGCAGTACTTC. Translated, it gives CASSGLAESNYEQYF.

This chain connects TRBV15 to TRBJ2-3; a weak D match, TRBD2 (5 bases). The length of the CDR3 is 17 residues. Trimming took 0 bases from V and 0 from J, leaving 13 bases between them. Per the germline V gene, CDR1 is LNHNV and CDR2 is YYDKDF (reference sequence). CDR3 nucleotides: TGTGCCACCAGCAGAGATACGCTAGCCGCGAGCACAGATACGCAGTATTTT. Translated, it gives CATSRDTLAASTDTQYF.

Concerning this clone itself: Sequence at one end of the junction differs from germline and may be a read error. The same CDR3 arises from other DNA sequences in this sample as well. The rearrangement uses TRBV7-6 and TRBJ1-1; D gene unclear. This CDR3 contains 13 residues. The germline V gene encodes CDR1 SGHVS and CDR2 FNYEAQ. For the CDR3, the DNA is TGTGCCAGCAGCTTAGGTCACTACACTGAGGCTTTCTTT. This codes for CASSLGHYTEAFF.

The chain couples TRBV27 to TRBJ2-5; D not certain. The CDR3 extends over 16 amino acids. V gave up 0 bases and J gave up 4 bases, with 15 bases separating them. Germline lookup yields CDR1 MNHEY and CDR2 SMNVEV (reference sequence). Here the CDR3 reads CASSLSSYRPPETQYF. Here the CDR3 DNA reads TGTGCCAGCAGTTTATCGTCCTACCGTCCTCCAGAGACCCAGTACTTC.

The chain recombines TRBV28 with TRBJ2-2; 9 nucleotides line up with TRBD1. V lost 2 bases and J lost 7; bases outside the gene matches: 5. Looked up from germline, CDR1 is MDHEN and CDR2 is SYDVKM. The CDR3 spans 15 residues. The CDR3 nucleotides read TGTGCCAGCAGTTTAACGGGACAGGGTATCGGGGAGCTGTTTTTT. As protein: CASSLTGQGIGELFF.

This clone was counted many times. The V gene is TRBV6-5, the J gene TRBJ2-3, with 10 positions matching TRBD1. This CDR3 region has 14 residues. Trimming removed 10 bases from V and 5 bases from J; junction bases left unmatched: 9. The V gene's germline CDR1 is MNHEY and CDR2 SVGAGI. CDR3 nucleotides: TGTGCCACCAAGACAGGGGGCCTGGGAGATACGCAGTATTTT. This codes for CATKTGGLGDTQYF.

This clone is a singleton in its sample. The CDR3 loop reads CASSFGQEGYEQYF. DNA for the CDR3: TGTGCCAGCAGCTTTGGGCAGGAAGGCTACGAGCAGTACTTC. The chain carries TRBV5-4 and TRBJ2-7; D is unclear. V was pared by 2 bases and J by 3 bases, with 12 bases between. Germline values: CDR1 SGHNT, CDR2 YYREEE (reference sequence). The CDR3 sequence is 14 residues long.

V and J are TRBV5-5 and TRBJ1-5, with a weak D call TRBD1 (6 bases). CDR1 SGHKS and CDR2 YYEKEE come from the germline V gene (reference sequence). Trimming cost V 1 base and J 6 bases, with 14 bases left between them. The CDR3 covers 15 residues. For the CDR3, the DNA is TGTGCCAGCAGCTTGAGTGCGGGGGCCGTTCAGCCCCAGCATTTT. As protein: CASSLSAGAVQPQHF.

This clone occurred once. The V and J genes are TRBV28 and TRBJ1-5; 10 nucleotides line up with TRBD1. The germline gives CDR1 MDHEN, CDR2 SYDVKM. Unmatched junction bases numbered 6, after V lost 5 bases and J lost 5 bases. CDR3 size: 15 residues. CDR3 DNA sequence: TGTGCCAGCAGTCTGGTAGGACAGGGGGATCAGCCCCAGCATTTT. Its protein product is CASSLVGQGDQPQHF.

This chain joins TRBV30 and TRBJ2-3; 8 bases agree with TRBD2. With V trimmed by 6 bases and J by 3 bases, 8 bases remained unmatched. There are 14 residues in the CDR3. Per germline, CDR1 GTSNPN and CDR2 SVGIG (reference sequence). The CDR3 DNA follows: TGTGCCTGCAGCGGGGGCCTCCGAACAGATACGCAGTATTTT. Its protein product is CACSGGLRTDTQYF.

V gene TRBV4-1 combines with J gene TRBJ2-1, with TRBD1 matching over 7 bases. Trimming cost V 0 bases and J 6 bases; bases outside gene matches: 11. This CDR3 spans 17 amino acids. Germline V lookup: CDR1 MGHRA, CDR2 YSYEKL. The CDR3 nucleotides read TGCGCCAGCAGCCAAGACCCCGGGACAGTTGTTGGCAATGAGCAGTTCTTC. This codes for CASSQDPGTVVGNEQFF.

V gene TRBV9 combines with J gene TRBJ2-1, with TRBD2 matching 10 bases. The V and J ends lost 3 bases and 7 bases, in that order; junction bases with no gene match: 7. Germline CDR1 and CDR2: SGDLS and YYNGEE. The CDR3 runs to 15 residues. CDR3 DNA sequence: TGTGCCAGCAGCGAGAGCGGGGGGGCGTGGAATGAGCAGTTCTTC. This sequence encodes CASSESGGAWNEQFF.

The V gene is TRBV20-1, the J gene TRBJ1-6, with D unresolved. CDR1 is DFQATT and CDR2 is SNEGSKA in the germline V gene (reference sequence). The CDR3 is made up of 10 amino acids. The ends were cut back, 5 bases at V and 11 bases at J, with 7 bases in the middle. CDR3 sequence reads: CSAWRAPLHF. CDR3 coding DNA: TGCAGTGCTTGGCGGGCACCCCTCCACTTT.

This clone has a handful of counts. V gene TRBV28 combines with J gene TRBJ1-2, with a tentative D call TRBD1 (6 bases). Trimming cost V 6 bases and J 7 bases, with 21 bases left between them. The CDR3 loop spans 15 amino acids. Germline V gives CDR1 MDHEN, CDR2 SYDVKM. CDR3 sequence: CASRGTSGGYGGYTF. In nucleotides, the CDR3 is TGTGCCAGCAGGGGGACATCGGGGGGTTATGGTGGCTACACCTTC.

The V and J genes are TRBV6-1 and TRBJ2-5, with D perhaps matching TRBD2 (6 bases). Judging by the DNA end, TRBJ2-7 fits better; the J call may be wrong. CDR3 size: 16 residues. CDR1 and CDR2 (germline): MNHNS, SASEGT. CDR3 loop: CASSEVEGPSSYEQYF. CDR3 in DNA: TGTGCCAGCAGTGAAGTGGAGGGGCCAAGCTCCTACGAGCAGTACTTC.

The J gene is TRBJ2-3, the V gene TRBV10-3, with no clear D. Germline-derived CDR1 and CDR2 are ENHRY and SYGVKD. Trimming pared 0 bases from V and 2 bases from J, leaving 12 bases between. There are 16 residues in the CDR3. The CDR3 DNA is TGTGCCATCAGTGAGTCTACAGCCTCGCTCACAGATACGCAGTATTTT. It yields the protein CAISESTASLTDTQYF.

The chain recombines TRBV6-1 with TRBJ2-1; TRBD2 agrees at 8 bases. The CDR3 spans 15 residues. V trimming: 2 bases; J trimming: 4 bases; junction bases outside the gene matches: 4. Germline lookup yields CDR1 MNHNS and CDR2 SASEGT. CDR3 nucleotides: TGTGCCAGCAGTGAAAGCGGGAGACCTTACAATGAGCAGTTCTTC. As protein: CASSESGRPYNEQFF.

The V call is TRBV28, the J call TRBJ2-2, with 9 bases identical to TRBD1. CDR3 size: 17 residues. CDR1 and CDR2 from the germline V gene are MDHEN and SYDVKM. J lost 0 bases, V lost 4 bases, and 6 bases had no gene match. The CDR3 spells CASSSHRGLPNTGELFF. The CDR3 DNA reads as TGTGCCAGCAGTTCCCACAGGGGGCTTCCGAACACCGGGGAGCTGTTTTTT.